Listed below are T cell receptor beta chains from one sample, sequenced in a study of graft-versus-host responses after intestinal transplantation. Repertoires were generated with immunoSEQ multiplex PCR, while TCRdb's copy carries only in-frame clones and drops some. The sample includes 62,000 or so clones, 70% to 90% seen only once; the top ten take roughly 1.7%. Sequencing was performed on PBMCs, taken 26 days after transplant. All receptors derive from a human patient who received an intestinal transplant, so some T cells may come from the graft donor. CDR3s include the opening cysteine and the closing phenylalanine or tryptophan. A D gene is named only where the DNA matches it firmly. The size entry is marked missing in some rows and otherwise reads once, few, many or a size class.

v_call	d_call	clone_size	j_call	cdr3_nt	cdr3_aa
TRBV7-8	TRBD2	-	TRBJ2-7	TGTGCCAGCAGCTCGAGCGGGGAGATTCTCCGGGAGCAGTACTTC	CASSSSGEILREQYF
TRBV5-1	-	-	TRBJ2-1	TGCGCCAGCAGCGACCGACAGGTGACGTCCTACAATGAGCAGTTCTTC	CASSDRQVTSYNEQFF
TRBV19	-	-	TRBJ2-4	TGTGCCAGTTCATTGGGGGGCATTCAGTACTTC	CASSLGGIQYF
TRBV27	-	-	TRBJ2-3	TGTGCCAGCAGTTTTCGCAGACACACAGATACGCAGTATTTT	CASSFRRHTDTQYF
TRBV7-9	TRBD1	once	TRBJ2-7	TGTGCCAGCAGCTTTACCGGGACAGGGGTTTCCTACGAGCAGTACTTC	CASSFTGTGVSYEQYF
TRBV5-1	TRBD2	-	TRBJ2-1	TGCGCCAGCAGCGCTAGCGGGGGGATTTACAATGAGCAGTTCTTC	CASSASGGIYNEQFF
TRBV2	-	-	TRBJ2-1	TGTGCCAGCAGGGATGGGAGGTACAATGAGCAGTTCTTC	CASRDGRYNEQFF
TRBV7-8	TRBD1	-	TRBJ2-3	TGTGCCAGCAGCGCAGAACAGGGGGCAGATACGCAGTATTTT	CASSAEQGADTQYF
TRBV27	-	-	TRBJ1-2	TGTGCCAGCAGTGGGGGCTTGGGACATTGGGGCTACACCTTC	CASSGGLGHWGYTF
TRBV5-4	-	-	TRBJ2-1	TGTGCCAGCAGCCCGCGTAGCGGCGAGCATGAGCAGTTCTTC	CASSPRSGEHEQFF
TRBV28	TRBD1	-	TRBJ1-2	TGTGCCAGCAGTTACATAGGACAGGGGAGGTATGGCTACACCTTC	CASSYIGQGRYGYTF
TRBV18	TRBD1	-	TRBJ1-1	TGTGCCAGCTCACCCTACGGACAGGTGATGAACACTGAAGCTTTCTTT	CASSPYGQVMNTEAFF
TRBV4-2	-	once	TRBJ1-2	TGTGCCAGCAGCCCCCCCGCAGGGGCTAACTATGGCTACACCTTC	CASSPPAGANYGYTF
TRBV7-2	-	-	TRBJ2-1	TGTGCCAGCAGCTCTCCCGGGTTGACGAAATCGGATGAGCAGTTCTTC	CASSSPGLTKSDEQFF
TRBV27	TRBD1	-	TRBJ1-3	TGTGCCAGCAGTTTAGGACAGGGCGGCTCTGGAAACACCATATATTTT	CASSLGQGGSGNTIYF
TRBV28	TRBD1	-	TRBJ1-2	TGTGCCAGCAGTCCCAGGGGGCGGTATGGCTACACCTTC	CASSPRGRYGYTF
TRBV28	-	few	TRBJ2-5	TGTGCCAGCAGTTTACCCGACACGGGGCAAGAGACCCAGTACTTC	CASSLPDTGQETQYF
TRBV25-1	-	-	TRBJ2-3	TGTGCCAGCAGCCGGCTCTCAAGGGGAGATACGCAGTATTTT	CASSRLSRGDTQYF
TRBV6-5	-	once	TRBJ2-7	TGTGCCAGCAGTTCCGTTGTGGGGAGCTACGAGCAGTACTTC	CASSSVVGSYEQYF
TRBV19	TRBD1	-	TRBJ2-5	TGTGCCAGTAGTACCGGGACAGGGGGATTGGAGACCCAGTACTTC	CASSTGTGGLETQYF
TRBV19	-	-	TRBJ1-1	TGTGCCAGTAGCCGAACGGGACTGACGAACACTGAAGCTTTCTTT	CASSRTGLTNTEAFF
TRBV4-1	-	-	TRBJ2-3	TGCGCCAGCAGCCAAGTCGGCACAGATACGCAGTATTTT	CASSQVGTDTQYF
TRBV7-4	-	-	TRBJ1-2	TGTGAACGGACAGCTATCTATGGCTACACCTTC	CERTAIYGYTF
TRBV19	TRBD1	-	TRBJ2-1	TGTGCCAGTAGCCAGGGGGCGCAGAATGAGCAGTTCTTC	CASSQGAQNEQFF
TRBV5-4	-	once	TRBJ2-7	TGTGCCAGCAGCTTGGTAGGGGTCCACGAGCAGTACTTC	CASSLVGVHEQYF
TRBV7-6	TRBD2	-	TRBJ2-5	TGTGCCAGCAGCTTAGCGCGGGGTGATAGCGGGATGCAAGAGACCCAGTACTTC	CASSLARGDSGMQETQYF
TRBV27	TRBD2	once	TRBJ2-7	TGTGCCAGCAGTCTTCGGACTAGCGGGAGGGCCCCGAGCTCCTACGAGCAGTACTTC	CASSLRTSGRAPSSYEQYF
TRBV28	TRBD1	-	TRBJ2-7	TGTGCCAGCAGTCACAACAGGGGGCCCCCCTACGAGCAGTACTTC	CASSHNRGPPYEQYF
TRBV7-9	-	-	TRBJ1-4	TGTGCCAGCAGCACTATATCCGGGACACTTGAAAAACTGTTTTTT	CASSTISGTLEKLFF
TRBV27	TRBD1	-	TRBJ1-1	TGTGCCAGCAGCCATATGGGACAGGGAAACACTGAAGCTTTCTTT	CASSHMGQGNTEAFF
TRBV6-5	-	-	TRBJ1-6	TGTGCCAGCAGTTACCCGGGGGGGTATAATTCACCCCTCCACTTT	CASSYPGGYNSPLHF
TRBV5-1	-	few	TRBJ2-2	TGCGCCAGCAGCACCCCCCTGGCACAAGTCGCGAACACCGGGGAGCTGTTTTTT	CASSTPLAQVANTGELFF
TRBV9	TRBD1	-	TRBJ2-1	TGTGCCAGCAGCCCCGAGCCTAGGACAGGGGACAATGAGCAGTTCTTC	CASSPEPRTGDNEQFF
TRBV6-1	-	-	TRBJ2-3	TGTGCCAGCAGTGAAGAGCCGACACCGGGGGATACGCAGTATTTT	CASSEEPTPGDTQYF
TRBV12-5	TRBD2	-	TRBJ2-5	TGTGCTAGTGGCTCGGGGGGTCAAGAGACCCAGTACTTC	CASGSGGQETQYF
TRBV28	TRBD1	-	TRBJ1-4	TGTGCCAGCAGTCCCGGGACAGTGAATGAAAAACTGTTTTTT	CASSPGTVNEKLFF
TRBV4-1	-	-	TRBJ2-7	TGCGCCAGCAGCCAAGTCGGTTCGTACGAGCAGTACTTC	CASSQVGSYEQYF
TRBV7-2	-	-	TRBJ1-2	TGTGCCAGCAGCGGTCGCACCGGCGCCGACAGGCTCGGGTCCTATGGCTACACCTTC	CASSGRTGADRLGSYGYTF
TRBV28	TRBD1	-	TRBJ1-2	TGTGCCAGCAGTTTAAGGAGGGGGCAGGACTATGGCTACACCTTC	CASSLRRGQDYGYTF
TRBV10-1	TRBD1	-	TRBJ2-1	TGCGCCAGCAGTGCTGACAGGGTACAGTTCTTC	CASSADRVQFF
TRBV28	TRBD1	-	TRBJ1-5	TGTGCCGCGGGTAGGGGGCTGTTCAATCAGCCCCAGCATTTT	CAAGRGLFNQPQHF
TRBV28	-	-	TRBJ1-2	TGTGCCAGCAGTTTTGCGGGGCGCGGCTACACCTTC	CASSFAGRGYTF
TRBV5-1	TRBD2	-	TRBJ2-1	TGCGCCAGCAGCTTGGTGACGGGGGGGGATAATGAGCAGTTCTTC	CASSLVTGGDNEQFF
TRBV28	-	-	TRBJ1-1	TGTGCCAGCAGTCCCCACGGGAACACTGAAGCTTTCTTT	CASSPHGNTEAFF
TRBV28	-	-	TRBJ1-5	TGTGCCAGCAGTTCAAGTTCGGGGTCGGTCGGCAATCAGCCCCAGCATTTT	CASSSSSGSVGNQPQHF
TRBV10-3	TRBD2	-	TRBJ2-1	TGTGCCATCATCAAGACTAGCGGGGGTGTCGATGAGCAGTTCTTC	CAIIKTSGGVDEQFF
TRBV5-1	-	once	TRBJ1-1	TGCGCCAGCAGCTTGGAAGGCTCAGGAACCACTGAAGCTTTCTTT	CASSLEGSGTTEAFF
TRBV19	-	-	TRBJ2-1	TGTGCCAGTACCCAGGTAGCGGTGTCCCACAATGAGCAGTTCTTC	CASTQVAVSHNEQFF
TRBV5-6	-	-	TRBJ2-2	TGTGCCAGCAGCTTCGGGGGGCCGGGAGGCGGGGAGCTGTTTTTT	CASSFGGPGGGELFF
TRBV11-2	-	-	TRBJ2-1	TGTGCCAGCAGCGGGGGGGCCGGGTCCTACAATGAGCAGTTCTTC	CASSGGAGSYNEQFF
TRBV18	TRBD1	-	TRBJ1-1	TGTGCCAGCTCTCAACCGACCGCCGACAGGGAAAGGTGGAACACTGAAGCTTTCTTT	CASSQPTADRERWNTEAFF
TRBV4-1	TRBD2	-	TRBJ2-5	TGCGCCAGCAGCCAAGAGGCCAGCGGGAGCCTACAAGAGACCCAGTACTTC	CASSQEASGSLQETQYF
TRBV6-1	TRBD1	-	TRBJ2-6	TGTGCCACCACCGGGACAGTCGCTGGGGCCAACGTCCTGACTTTC	CATTGTVAGANVLTF
TRBV7-2	TRBD1	-	TRBJ1-1	TGTGCCAGCAGCTTTGGACAGGACACTGAAGCTTTCTTT	CASSFGQDTEAFF
TRBV4-2	TRBD2	-	TRBJ2-3	TGTGCCAGTCGGCGGGGGGAGGAAACAGATACGCAGTATTTT	CASRRGEETDTQYF